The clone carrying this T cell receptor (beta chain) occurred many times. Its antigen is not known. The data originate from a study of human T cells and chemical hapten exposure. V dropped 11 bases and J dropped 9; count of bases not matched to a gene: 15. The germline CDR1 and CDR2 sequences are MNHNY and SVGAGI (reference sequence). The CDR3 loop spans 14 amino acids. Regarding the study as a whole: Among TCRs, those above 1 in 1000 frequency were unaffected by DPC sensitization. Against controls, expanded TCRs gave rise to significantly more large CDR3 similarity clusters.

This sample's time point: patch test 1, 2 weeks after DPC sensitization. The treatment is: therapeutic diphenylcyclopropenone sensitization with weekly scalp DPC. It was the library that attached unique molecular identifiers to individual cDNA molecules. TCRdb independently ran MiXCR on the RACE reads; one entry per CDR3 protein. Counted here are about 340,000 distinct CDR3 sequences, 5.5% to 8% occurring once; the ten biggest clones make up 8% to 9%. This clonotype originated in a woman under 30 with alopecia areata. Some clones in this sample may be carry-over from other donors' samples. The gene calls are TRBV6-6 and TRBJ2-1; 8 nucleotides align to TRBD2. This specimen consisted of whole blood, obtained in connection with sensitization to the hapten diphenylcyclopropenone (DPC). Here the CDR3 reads CAGRGAGGRGEQFF. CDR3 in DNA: TGTGCCGGCCGCGGGGCGGGGGGCAGGGGTGAGCAGTTCTTC.